This TCR beta chain comes out of a study of blood T cell repertoires in COVID-19. As for the study in general: Collection of acute and convalescent COVID-19 samples took place in the United States, Italy and Spain. Sources were T cells, B-cell-depleted T cells, or PBMCs; the material itself was cDNA or gDNA.

In the study's own analysis: Amplification from reference gene primers served as the basis for estimated nucleated cell counts. The table came from immunoSEQ multiplex PCR; TCRdb's copy has only in-frame clones and leaves some out. V and J calls and clone size follow that table, whereas D and trimming were derived from the DNA. In the table there are under 150,000 clones, over 60% of which are singletons. The CDR3 has 18 amino acids. J was trimmed by 6 bases and V by 0 bases; bases with no gene match: 13. Germline-derived CDR1 and CDR2 are MGHRA and YSYEKL. This chain links TRBV4-1 with TRBJ2-7, with 11 bases lining up with TRBD2. Source material: peripheral blood. This receptor was identified in a woman aged 45-60 years with active or convalescent COVID-19. CDR3 protein: CASSQEVAGGPLAGEQYF. In nucleotides, the CDR3 is TGCGCCAGCAGCCAAGAGGTAGCGGGAGGGCCCCTAGCAGGCGAGCAGTACTTC.